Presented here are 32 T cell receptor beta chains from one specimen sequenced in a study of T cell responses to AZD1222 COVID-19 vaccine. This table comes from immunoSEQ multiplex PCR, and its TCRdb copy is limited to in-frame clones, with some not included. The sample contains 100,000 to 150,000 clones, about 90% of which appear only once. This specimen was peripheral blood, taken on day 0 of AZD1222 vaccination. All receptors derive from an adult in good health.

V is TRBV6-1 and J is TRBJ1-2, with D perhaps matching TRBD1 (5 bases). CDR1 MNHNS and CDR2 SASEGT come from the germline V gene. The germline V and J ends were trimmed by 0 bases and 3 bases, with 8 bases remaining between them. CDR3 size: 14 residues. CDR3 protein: CASSEAQGYYGYTF. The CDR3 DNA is TGTGCCAGCAGTGAAGCTCAGGGTTACTATGGCTACACCTTC.

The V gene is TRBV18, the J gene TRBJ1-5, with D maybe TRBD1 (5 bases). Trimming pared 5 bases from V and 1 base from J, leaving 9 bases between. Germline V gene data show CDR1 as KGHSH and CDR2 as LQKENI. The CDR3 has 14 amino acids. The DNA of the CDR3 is TGTGCCAGCTCATTCTCAGGGAGCAATCAGCCCCAGCATTTT. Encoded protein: CASSFSGSNQPQHF.

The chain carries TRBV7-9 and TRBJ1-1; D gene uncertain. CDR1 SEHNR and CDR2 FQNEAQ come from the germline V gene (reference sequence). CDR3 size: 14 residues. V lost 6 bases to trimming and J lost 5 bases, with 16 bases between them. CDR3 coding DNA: TGTGCCAGCAGTCGGGTGGCGGGGATGACTGAAGCTTTCTTT. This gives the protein CASSRVAGMTEAFF. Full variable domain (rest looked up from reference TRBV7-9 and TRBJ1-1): DTGVSQNPRHKITKRGQNVTFRCDPISEHNRLYWYRQTLGQGPEFLTYFQNEAQLEKSRLLSDRFSAERPKGSFSTLEIQRTEQGDSAMYLCASSRVAGMTEAFFGQGTRLTVV.

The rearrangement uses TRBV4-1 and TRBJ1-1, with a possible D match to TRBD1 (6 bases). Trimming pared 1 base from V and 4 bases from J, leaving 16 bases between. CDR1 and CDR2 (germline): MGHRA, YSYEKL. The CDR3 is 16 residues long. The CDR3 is CASSQVQGSRITEAFF. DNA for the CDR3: TGCGCCAGCAGCCAAGTACAGGGATCACGTATCACTGAAGCTTTCTTT.

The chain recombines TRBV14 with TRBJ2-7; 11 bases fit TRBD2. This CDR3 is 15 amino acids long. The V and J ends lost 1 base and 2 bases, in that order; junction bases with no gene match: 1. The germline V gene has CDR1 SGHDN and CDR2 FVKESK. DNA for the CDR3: TGTGCCAGCAGCCAAGCGACTAGCGGGACCTACGAGCAGTACTTC. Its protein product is CASSQATSGTYEQYF.

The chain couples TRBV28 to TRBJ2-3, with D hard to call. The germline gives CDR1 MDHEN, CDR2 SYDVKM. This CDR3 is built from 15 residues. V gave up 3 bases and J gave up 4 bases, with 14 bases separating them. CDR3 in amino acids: CASSLFESHSDTQYF. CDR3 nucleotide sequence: TGTGCCAGCAGTTTGTTCGAAAGTCACTCAGATACGCAGTATTTT. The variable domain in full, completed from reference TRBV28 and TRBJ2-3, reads DVKVTQSSRYLVKRTGEKVFLECVQDMDHENMFWYRQDPGLGLRLIYFSYDVKMKEKGDIPEGYSVSREKKERFSLILESASTNQTSMYLCASSLFESHSDTQYFGPGTRLTVL.

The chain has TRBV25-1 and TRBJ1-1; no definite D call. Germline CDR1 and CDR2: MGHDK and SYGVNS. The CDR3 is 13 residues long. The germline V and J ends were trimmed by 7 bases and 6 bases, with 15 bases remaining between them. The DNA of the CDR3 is TGTGCCAGCACCCCAACCTTCGGCGCTGAAGCTTTCTTT. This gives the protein CASTPTFGAEAFF.

As DNA, the CDR3 is TGTGCCAGCAGCAAACCACGGACAGCTAATGAAAAACTGTTTTTT. Protein: CASSKPRTANEKLFF. This chain uses TRBV21-1 with TRBJ1-4; the D call in the table, TRBD1, was not verified against the DNA. TRBV21-1 is a known pseudogene. The CDR3 totals 15 residues.

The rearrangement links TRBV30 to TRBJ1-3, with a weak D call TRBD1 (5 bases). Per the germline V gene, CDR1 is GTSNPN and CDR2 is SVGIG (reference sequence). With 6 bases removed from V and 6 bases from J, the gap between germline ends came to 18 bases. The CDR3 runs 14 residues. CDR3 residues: CACQTGTLENTIYF. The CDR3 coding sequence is TGTGCCTGCCAAACCGGGACCCTAGAAAACACCATATATTTT.

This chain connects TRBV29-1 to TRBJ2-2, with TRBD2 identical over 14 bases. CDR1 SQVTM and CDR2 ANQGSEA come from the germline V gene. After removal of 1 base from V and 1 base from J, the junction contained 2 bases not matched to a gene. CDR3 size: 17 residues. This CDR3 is CSVEGTSGRLNTGELFF. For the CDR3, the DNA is TGCAGCGTTGAAGGGACTAGCGGGAGGCTGAACACCGGGGAGCTGTTTTTT.

CDR3 sequence: CASSQYCNSPLHF. The CDR3 DNA reads as TGCGCCAGCAGTCAATACTGTAATTCACCCCTCCACTTT. The V gene is TRBV23-1, the J gene TRBJ1-6; D gene unclear. TRBV23-1 is labeled an ORF, and its function is uncertain. The CDR3 sequence is 13 residues long. V lost 1 base, J lost 6 bases, and 4 bases lay in between.

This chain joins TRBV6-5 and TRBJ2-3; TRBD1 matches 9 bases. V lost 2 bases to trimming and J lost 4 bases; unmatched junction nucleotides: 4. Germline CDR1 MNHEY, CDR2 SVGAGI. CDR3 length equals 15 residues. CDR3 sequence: CASSYGDRVADTQYF. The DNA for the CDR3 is TGTGCCAGCAGTTACGGGGACAGGGTCGCAGATACGCAGTATTTT.

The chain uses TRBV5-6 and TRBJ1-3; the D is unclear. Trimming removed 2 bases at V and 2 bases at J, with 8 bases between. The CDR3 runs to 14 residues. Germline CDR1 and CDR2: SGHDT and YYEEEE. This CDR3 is CASSFLSAGNTIYF. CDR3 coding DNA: TGTGCCAGCAGCTTCCTCTCGGCTGGAAACACCATATATTTT.

CDR3 in DNA: TGCGCCAGCAGGCCCCATAGCGGGAGTATAAATGAGCAGTTCTTC. This codes for CASRPHSGSINEQFF. The genes are TRBV23-1 and TRBJ2-1; 9 nucleotides line up with TRBD2. TRBV23-1 is an ORF for which the function is uncertain. This CDR3 is 15 amino acids long. Germline trimming cut 6 bases from V and 7 bases from J; bases unmatched to any gene: 10.

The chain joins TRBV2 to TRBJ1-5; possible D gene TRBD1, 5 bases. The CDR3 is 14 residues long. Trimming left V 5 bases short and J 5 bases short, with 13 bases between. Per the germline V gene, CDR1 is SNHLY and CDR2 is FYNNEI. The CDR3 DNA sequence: TGTGCCAGCAGTAATGGGAGGGGTCATCAGCCCCAGCATTTT. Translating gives CASSNGRGHQPQHF.

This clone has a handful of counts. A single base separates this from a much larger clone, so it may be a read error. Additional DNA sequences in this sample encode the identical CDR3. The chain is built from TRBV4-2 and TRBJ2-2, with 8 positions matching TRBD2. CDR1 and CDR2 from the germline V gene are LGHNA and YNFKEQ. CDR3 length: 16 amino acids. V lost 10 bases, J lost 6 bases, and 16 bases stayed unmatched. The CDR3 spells CATTQDRGGLSGELFF. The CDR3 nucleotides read TGTGCCACCACCCAAGACCGGGGGGGGTTGTCCGGGGAGCTGTTTTTT.

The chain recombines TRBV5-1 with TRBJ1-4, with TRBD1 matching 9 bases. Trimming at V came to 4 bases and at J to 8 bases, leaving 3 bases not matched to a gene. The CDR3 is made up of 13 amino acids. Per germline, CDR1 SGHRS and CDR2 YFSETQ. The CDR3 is CASSAGQGEKLFF. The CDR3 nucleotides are TGCGCCAGCAGCGCGGGACAGGGAGAAAAACTGTTTTTT.

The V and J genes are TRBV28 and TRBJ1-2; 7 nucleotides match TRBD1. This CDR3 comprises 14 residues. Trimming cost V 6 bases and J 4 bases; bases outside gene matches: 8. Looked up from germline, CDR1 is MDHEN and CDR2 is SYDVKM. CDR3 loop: CASSAGTDLYGYTF. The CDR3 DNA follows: TGTGCCAGCAGCGCAGGGACAGACCTCTATGGCTACACCTTC.

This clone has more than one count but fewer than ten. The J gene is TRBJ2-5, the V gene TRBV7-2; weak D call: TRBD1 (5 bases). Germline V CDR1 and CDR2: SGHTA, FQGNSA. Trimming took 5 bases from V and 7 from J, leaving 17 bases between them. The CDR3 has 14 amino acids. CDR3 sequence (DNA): TGTGCCAGCAGCGACCTGTCAGGGATCCGGACCCAGTACTTC. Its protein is CASSDLSGIRTQYF.

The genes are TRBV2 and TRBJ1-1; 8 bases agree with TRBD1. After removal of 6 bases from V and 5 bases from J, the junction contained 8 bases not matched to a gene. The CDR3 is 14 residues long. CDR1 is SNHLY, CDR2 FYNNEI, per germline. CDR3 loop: CASSRQGSRTEAFF. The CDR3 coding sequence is TGTGCCAGCAGCCGACAGGGGAGTCGTACTGAAGCTTTCTTT.

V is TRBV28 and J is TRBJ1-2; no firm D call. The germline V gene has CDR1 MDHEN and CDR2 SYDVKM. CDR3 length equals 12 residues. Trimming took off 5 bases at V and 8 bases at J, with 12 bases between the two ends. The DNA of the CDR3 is TGTGCCAGCAGTGTCGACTTCGGGGGCTACACCTTC. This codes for CASSVDFGGYTF.

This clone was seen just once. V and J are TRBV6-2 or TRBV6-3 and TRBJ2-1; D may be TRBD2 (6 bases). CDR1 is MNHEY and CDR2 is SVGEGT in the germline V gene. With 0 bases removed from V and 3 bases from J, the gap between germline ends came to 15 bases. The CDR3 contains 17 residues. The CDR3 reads CASSYSPFGGVYNEQFF. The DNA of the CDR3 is TGTGCCAGCAGTTACTCGCCCTTCGGGGGAGTCTACAATGAGCAGTTCTTC.

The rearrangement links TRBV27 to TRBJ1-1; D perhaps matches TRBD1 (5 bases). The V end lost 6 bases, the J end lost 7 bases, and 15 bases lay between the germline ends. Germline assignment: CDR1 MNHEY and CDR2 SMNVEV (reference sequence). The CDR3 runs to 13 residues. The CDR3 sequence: CASSSWETDEAFF. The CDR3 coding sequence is TGTGCCAGCAGCTCCTGGGAGACAGATGAAGCTTTCTTT.

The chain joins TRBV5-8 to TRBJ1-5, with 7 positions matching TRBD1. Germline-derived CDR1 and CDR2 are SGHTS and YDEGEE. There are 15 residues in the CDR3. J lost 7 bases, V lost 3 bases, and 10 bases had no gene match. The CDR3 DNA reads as TGTGCCAGCAGCTACAATAAGGGGGCAAGGCAGCCCCAGCATTTT. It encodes CASSYNKGARQPQHF.

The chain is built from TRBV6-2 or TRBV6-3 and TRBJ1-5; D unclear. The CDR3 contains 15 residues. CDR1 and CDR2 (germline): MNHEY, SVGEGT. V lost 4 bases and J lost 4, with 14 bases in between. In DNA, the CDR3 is TGTGCCAGCAGTTTCCTAATTACGCGAAATCAGCCCCAGCATTTT. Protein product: CASSFLITRNQPQHF.

This CDR3 reads CASSLKRQGTDTQYF. The CDR3 nucleotides are TGTGCCAGCAGCCTAAAAAGACAGGGCACAGATACGCAGTATTTT. The chain has TRBV27 and TRBJ2-3; perhaps TRBD1 as D (6 bases). The V gene lost 6 bases and the J gene lost 1 base, with 14 bases spanning the gap. This CDR3 has 15 amino acids. Germline V gene lookup returns CDR1 MNHEY and CDR2 SMNVEV (reference sequence).

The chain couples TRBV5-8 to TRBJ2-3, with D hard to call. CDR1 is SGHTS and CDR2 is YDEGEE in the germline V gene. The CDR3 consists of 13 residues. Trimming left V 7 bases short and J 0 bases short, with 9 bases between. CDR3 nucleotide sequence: TGTGCCAGCTTGCGTATCAGCACAGATACGCAGTATTTT. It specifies CASLRISTDTQYF.

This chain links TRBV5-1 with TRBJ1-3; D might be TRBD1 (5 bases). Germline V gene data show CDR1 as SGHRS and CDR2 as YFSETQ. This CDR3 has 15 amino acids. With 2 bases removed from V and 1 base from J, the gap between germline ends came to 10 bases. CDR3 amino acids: CASSFGRASGNTIYF. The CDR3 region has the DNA TGCGCCAGCAGCTTTGGCAGGGCATCTGGAAACACCATATATTTT.

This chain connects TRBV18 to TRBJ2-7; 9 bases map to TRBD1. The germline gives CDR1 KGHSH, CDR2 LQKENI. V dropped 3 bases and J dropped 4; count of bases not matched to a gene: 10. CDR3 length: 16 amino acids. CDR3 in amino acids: CASSPSQQGALYEQYF. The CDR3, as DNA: TGTGCCAGCTCACCGTCTCAACAGGGGGCGTTGTACGAGCAGTACTTC.

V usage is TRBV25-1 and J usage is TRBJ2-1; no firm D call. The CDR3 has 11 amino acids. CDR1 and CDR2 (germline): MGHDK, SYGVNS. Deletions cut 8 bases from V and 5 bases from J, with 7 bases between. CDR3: CASGFNNEQFF. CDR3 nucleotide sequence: TGTGCCAGCGGGTTCAACAATGAGCAGTTCTTC.

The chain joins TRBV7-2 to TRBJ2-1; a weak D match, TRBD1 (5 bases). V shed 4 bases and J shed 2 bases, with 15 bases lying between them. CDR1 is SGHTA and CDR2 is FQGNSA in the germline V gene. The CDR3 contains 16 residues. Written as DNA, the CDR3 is TGTGCCAGCAGCTCTCTTGGGGCAGGGACCTACAATGAGCAGTTCTTC. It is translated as CASSSLGAGTYNEQFF.

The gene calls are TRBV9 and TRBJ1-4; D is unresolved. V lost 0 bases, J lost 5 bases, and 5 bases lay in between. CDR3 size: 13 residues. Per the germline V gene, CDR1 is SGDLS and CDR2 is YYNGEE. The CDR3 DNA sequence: TGTGCCAGCAGCGTAGCCGGGAATGAAAAACTGTTTTTT. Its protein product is CASSVAGNEKLFF.